This TCR beta chain comes out of a study of immune heterogeneity within non-small cell lung tumors. Looking at the study overall: The tumors comprised a handful of squamous cell carcinomas, some ten non-squamous carcinomas and 1 not otherwise specified.

Notes on this clonotype: Its specificity is not known. Compared with germline, one end of the junction differs, possibly owing to a read error.

The starting template was genomic DNA from bulk tumor, around 620 ng per sample. Each primary tumor yielded several biopsies, collected far apart from one another at surgery. Curative surgical treatment was performed in patients who had newly diagnosed, untreated non-small cell lung cancer. The CDR3 length is 15 residues. Per germline, CDR1 DFQATT and CDR2 SNEGSKA (reference sequence). Study observations and caveats: Between individual patients, the high-frequency T-cell receptor beta clonotypes largely differed.

A multiplex PCR containing 32 V primers and 13 J primers was used to amplify TCR beta CDR3. TCRdb reprocessed the multiplex PCR reads with MiXCR, giving one entry per CDR3 protein. The sample has 9,000 to 13,000 distinct CDR3 sequences, about 20% seen once. Sequencing was performed on lung tumor tissue. The receptor was derived from a man aged 55 to 69 with non-small cell lung cancer. The V call is TRBV20-1, the J call TRBJ1-4, with 7 bases fitting TRBD1. The CDR3 DNA reads TGCAATGCTAGAGCGGGACAGATACATAATGAAAAACTGTTTTTT. It specifies CNARAGQIHNEKLFF.